Each of the 9 T cell receptor beta chains below was sequenced from the same sample in a study of CD8 T cells in Susac syndrome. Random-hexamer reverse transcription was applied to about 0.45 to 1 ug RNA. TCRdb re-analysed the immunoSEQ multiplex PCR reads in MiXCR, keeping a single row per CDR3 protein. Altogether more than 85,000 distinct CDR3 sequences are present, roughly 97% being singletons, with the ten largest covering just over 0.095%. Material for sequencing was CD4+ T cells from PBMCs. The receptors originated from a human donor in good health.

This chain uses TRBV6-5 with TRBJ2-7; unclear D gene. This CDR3 comprises 15 residues. Trimming removed 5 bases at V and 3 bases at J, with 17 bases between. Per germline, CDR1 MNHEY and CDR2 SVGAGI. In DNA form, the CDR3 reads TGTGCCAGCAGTGGCACATCACTGGGCGACTACGAGCAGTACTTC. It translates to CASSGTSLGDYEQYF.

This chain uses TRBV7-2 with TRBJ2-7, with 7 bases that match TRBD1. The CDR3 runs to 14 residues. V shed 5 bases, J shed 3 bases, and the junction held 7 bases outside the gene matches. Germline V gives CDR1 SGHTA, CDR2 FQGNSA. As DNA, the CDR3 is TGTGCCAGCAGCCGGACAGGTACTAGCTACGAGCAGTACTTC. Its protein is CASSRTGTSYEQYF. The variable domain in full, with the rest retrieved from reference TRBV7-2 and TRBJ2-7, is GAGVSQSPSNKVTEKGKDVELRCDPISGHTALYWYRQSLGQGLEFLIYFQGNSAPDKSGLPSDRFSAERTGGSVSTLTIQRTQQEDSAVYLCASSRTGTSYEQYFGPGTRLTVT.

The gene calls are TRBV7-2 and TRBJ2-3; 9 nucleotides align to TRBD2. This CDR3 has 15 amino acids. Looked up from germline, CDR1 is SGHTA and CDR2 is FQGNSA. J was trimmed by 4 bases and V by 2 bases; bases with no gene match: 4. DNA for the CDR3: TGTGCCAGCAGCTTAAGAGCGGGAGGATCAGATACGCAGTATTTT. Translating gives CASSLRAGGSDTQYF.

The chain employs TRBV3-1 and TRBJ2-7; 12 nucleotides line up with TRBD1. This CDR3 has 15 amino acids. Germline trimming cut 4 bases from V and 5 bases from J; bases unmatched to any gene: 6. CDR1 and CDR2 (germline): LGHDT, YNNKEL (reference sequence). CDR3 sequence (DNA): TGTGCCAGCAGCCTACGGGACAGGGGGCCCCACGAGCAGTACTTC. It is translated as CASSLRDRGPHEQYF.

The V gene is TRBV12-3 or TRBV12-4, the J gene TRBJ1-1; maybe TRBD1 (6 bases). V gave up 5 bases and J gave up 5 bases, with 18 bases separating them. The CDR3 consists of 15 residues. The CDR3 reads CASSPRQVGSTEAFF. The CDR3 nucleotides are TGTGCCAGCAGTCCTAGACAGGTTGGGAGTACTGAAGCTTTCTTT.

V is TRBV30 and J is TRBJ2-6, with unresolved D. The V end was cut by 5 bases, the J end by 1 base, with 9 bases between. The germline V gene has CDR1 GTSNPN and CDR2 SVGIG (reference sequence). There are 14 residues in the CDR3. CDR3 DNA: TGTGCCTGGGCCTTGAAGTCTGGGGCCAACGTCCTGACTTTC. It translates to CAWALKSGANVLTF.

This sequence joins TRBV7-2 and TRBJ2-1, with D possibly being TRBD2 (6 bases). Germline-derived CDR1 and CDR2 are SGHTA and FQGNSA. Trimming pared 5 bases from V and 4 bases from J, leaving 12 bases between. The CDR3 sequence is 14 residues long. CDR3 sequence (DNA): TGTGCCAGCAGCGGGTCGGGAGTATACAATGAGCAGTTCTTC. Residues: CASSGSGVYNEQFF.

The gene calls are TRBV20-1 and TRBJ2-1; 8 bases align to TRBD2. Trimming at V came to 6 bases and at J to 6 bases, leaving 13 bases not matched to a gene. The CDR3 is 15 amino acids. Germline CDR1 and CDR2: DFQATT and SNEGSKA (reference sequence). CDR3 DNA: TGCAGTGCAGCGGCGGCTAGCGGGCAATCCAATGAGCAGTTCTTC. This sequence encodes CSAAAASGQSNEQFF.

The chain is built from TRBV5-4 and TRBJ2-3; D could derive from TRBD1 or TRBD2 (5 bases each). Per the germline V gene, CDR1 is SGHNT and CDR2 is YYREEE (reference sequence). This CDR3 is built from 15 residues. The V end was cut by 1 base, the J end by 1 base, with 10 bases between. CDR3 amino acids: CASSLRRGGTDTQYF. The CDR3 coding sequence is TGTGCCAGCAGCTTGAGGAGAGGGGGCACAGATACGCAGTATTTT.